This T cell receptor (beta chain) was recorded in a study of cytomegalovirus exposure and HLA in healthy donors. J lost 7 bases, V lost 5 bases, and 15 bases had no gene match. The germline CDR1 and CDR2 sequences are SGHVT and SQSDAQ. The CDR3 has 17 amino acids. With 60 Vbeta and 13 Jbeta primers, the PCR was carried out. In the original workflow: An analysis performed later counted 81 million or so unique TCR beta chains (approximately 10 million of them shared). Profiled with immunoSEQ multiplex PCR; TCRdb holds only in-frame clones, not every one. V, J and clone size are those of that table, while D and trimming were read from the DNA. The sample lists just over 150,000 clones; roughly 82% were seen once.

The chain links TRBV7-4 to TRBJ2-7, with 12 positions matching TRBD2. Sequencing was performed on PBMCs. This receptor was taken from a woman in her forties or fifties in good health and CMV-seropositive. The CDR3 loop is CASSRLRASGGAGEQYF. The CDR3 DNA reads as TGTGCCAGCAGCCGATTGCGGGCTAGCGGGGGGGCCGGGGAGCAGTACTTC.